This T cell receptor beta chain was obtained from a study of blood T cell repertoires in COVID-19. Study-wide context: Specimens from acute and convalescent COVID-19 originated in the United States, Italy and Spain. PBMCs, B-cell-depleted T cells, or T cells were the source of the cDNA or gDNA that made up the material.

Authors' analysis steps: By means of reference gene primer amplification, nucleated cell counts were estimated. Repertoires were generated with immunoSEQ multiplex PCR, while TCRdb's copy carries only in-frame clones and drops some. V and J calls and clone size follow that table, whereas D and trimming were derived from the DNA. The sample lists approximately 72,000 clones, more than 75% occurring once. Trimming removed 1 base from V and 1 base from J, with 10 bases in between. Germline V gene lookup returns CDR1 SGHNT and CDR2 YYREEE (reference sequence). CDR3 size: 15 residues. The sequence derives from a woman aged 55 to 70 with acute or convalescent COVID-19. This chain connects TRBV5-4 to TRBJ2-3; D possibly corresponds to TRBD1 (5 bases). The sequencing input was peripheral blood. The CDR3 sequence: CASSLRVGGTDTQYF. For the CDR3, the DNA is TGTGCCAGCAGCTTGAGGGTAGGGGGCACAGATACGCAGTATTTT. The variable domain in full, with the rest retrieved from reference TRBV5-4 and TRBJ2-3, is ETGVTQSPTHLIKTRGQQVTLRCSSQSGHNTVSWYQQALGQGPQFIFQYYREEENGRGNFPPRFSGLQFPNYSSELNVNALELDDSALYLCASSLRVGGTDTQYFGPGTRLTVL.